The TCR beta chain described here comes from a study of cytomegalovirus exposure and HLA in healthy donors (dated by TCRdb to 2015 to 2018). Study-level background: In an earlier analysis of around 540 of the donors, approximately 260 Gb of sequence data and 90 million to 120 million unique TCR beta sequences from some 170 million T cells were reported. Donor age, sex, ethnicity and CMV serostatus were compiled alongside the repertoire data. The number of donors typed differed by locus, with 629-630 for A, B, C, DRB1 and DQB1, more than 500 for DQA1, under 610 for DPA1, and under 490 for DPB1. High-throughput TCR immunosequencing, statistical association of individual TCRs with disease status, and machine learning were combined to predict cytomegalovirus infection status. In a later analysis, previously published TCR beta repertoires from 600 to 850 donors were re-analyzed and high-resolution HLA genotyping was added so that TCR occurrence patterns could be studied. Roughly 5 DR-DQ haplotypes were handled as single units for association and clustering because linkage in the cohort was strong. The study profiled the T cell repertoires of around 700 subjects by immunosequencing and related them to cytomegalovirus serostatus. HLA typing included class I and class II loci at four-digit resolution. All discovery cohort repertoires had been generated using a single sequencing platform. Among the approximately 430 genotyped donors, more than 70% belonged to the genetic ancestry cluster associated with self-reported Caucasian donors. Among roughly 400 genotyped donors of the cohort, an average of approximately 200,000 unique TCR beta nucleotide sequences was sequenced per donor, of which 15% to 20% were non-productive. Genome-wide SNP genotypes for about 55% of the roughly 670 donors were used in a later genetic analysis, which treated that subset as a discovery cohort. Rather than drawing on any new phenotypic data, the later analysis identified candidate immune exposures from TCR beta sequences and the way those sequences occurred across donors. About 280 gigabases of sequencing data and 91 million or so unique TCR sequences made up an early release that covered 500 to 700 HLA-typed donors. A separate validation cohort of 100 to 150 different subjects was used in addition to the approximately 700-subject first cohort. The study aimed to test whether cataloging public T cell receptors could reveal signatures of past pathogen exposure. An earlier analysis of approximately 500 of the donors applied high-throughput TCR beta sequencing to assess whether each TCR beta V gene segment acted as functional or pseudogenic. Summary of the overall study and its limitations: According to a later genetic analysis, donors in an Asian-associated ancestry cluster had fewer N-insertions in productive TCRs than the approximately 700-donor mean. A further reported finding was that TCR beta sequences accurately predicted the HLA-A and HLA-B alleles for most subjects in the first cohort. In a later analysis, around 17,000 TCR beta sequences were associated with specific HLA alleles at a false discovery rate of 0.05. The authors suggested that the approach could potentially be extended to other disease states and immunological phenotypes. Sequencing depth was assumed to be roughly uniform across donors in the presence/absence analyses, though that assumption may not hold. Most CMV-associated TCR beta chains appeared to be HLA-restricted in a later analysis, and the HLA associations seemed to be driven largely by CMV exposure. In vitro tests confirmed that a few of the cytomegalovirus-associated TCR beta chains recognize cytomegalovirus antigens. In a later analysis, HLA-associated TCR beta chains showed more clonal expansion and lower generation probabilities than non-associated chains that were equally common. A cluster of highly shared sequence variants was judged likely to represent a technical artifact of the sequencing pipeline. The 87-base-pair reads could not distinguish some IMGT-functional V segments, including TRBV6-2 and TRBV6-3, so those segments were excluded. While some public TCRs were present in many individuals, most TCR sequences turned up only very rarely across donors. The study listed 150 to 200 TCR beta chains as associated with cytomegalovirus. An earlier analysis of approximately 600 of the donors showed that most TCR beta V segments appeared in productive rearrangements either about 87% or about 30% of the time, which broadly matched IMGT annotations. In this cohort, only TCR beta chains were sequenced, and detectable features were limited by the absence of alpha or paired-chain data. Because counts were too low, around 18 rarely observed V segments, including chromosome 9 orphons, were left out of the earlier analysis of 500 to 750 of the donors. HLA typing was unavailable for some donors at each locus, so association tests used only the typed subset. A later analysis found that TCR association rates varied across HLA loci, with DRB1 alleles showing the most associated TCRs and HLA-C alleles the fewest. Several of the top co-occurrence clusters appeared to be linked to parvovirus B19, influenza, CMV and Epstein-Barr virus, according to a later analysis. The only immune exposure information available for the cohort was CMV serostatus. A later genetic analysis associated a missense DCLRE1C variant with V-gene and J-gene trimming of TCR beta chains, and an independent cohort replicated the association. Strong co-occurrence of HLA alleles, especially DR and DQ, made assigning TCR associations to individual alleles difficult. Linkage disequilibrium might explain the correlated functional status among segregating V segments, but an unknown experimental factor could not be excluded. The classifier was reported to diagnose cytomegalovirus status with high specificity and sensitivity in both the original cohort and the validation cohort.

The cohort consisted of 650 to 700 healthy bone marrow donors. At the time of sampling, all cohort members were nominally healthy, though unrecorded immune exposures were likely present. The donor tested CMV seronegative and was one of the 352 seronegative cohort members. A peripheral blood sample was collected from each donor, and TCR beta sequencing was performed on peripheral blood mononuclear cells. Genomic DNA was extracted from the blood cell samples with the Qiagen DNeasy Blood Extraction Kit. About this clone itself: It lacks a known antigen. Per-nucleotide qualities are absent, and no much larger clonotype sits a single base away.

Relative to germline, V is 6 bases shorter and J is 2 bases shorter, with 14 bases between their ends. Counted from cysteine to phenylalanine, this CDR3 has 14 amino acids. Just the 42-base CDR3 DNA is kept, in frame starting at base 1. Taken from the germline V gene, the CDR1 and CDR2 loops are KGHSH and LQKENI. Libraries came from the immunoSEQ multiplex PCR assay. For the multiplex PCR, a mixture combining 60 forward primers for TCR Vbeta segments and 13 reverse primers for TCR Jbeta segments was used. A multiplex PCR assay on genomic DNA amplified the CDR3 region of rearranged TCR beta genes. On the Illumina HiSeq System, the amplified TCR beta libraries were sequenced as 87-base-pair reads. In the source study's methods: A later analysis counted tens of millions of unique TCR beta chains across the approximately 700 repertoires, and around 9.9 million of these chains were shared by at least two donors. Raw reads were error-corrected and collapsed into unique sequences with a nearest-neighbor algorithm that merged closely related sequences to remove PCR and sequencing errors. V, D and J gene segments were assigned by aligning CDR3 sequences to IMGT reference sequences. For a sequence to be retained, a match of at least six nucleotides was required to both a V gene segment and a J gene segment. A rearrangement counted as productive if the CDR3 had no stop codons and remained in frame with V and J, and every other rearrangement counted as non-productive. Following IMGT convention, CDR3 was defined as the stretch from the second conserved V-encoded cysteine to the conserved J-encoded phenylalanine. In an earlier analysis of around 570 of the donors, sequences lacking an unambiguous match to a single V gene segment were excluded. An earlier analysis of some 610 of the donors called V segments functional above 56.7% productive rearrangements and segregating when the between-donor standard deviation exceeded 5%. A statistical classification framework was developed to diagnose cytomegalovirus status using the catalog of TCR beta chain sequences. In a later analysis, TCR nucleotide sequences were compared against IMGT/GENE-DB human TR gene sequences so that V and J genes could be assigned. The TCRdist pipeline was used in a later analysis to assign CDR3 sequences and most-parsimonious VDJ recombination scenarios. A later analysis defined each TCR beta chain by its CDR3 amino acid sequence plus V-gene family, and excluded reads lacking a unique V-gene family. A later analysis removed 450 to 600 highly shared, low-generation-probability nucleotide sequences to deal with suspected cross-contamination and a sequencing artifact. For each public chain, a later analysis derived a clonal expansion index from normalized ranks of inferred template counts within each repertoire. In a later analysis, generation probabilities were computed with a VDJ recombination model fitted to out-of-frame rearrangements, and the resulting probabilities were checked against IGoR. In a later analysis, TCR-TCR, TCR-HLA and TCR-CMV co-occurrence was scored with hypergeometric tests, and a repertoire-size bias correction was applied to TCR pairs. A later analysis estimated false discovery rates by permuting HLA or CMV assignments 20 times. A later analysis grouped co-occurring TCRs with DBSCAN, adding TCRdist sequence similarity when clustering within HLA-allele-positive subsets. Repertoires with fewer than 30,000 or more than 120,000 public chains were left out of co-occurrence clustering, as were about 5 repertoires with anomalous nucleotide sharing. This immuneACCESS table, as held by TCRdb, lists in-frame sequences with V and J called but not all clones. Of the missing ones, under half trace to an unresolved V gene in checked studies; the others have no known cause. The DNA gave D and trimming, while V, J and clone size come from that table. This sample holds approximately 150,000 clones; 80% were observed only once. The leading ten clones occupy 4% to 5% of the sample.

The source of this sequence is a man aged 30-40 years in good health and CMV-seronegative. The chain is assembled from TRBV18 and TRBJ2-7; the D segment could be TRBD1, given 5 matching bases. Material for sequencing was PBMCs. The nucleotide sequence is TGTGCCAGCTCCCGTGGGGCGCCGACCTACGAGCAGTACTTC. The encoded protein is CASSRGAPTYEQYF.